Sequencing of this T cell receptor (beta chain) was carried out in a study of blood T cells in healthy people across ages. Then a second PCR, running roughly 7 to 11 cycles, was carried out with a sample-barcoded 5' primer and a J-beta primer mix. TCRdb re-called the 5' RACE reads with MiXCR, one entry per CDR3 protein. The repertoire consists of some 760,000 distinct CDR3 sequences, with just under 25% occurring once and the leading ten covering around 9.2%. This clonotype was seen a few times. V lost 3 bases and J 5 bases, leaving 8 bases between the germline ends. CDR3 length: 12 residues. Germline CDR1 MNHEY, CDR2 SVGAGI. This sample was shared with a second study, whose subject was T cells of mothers and their children.

The chain uses TRBV6-5 and TRBJ2-7, with D unclear. The specimen sequenced was blood. This clonotype was sampled from a boy between 5 and 17 years old in good health. CDR3 region: CASSYYNNEQYF. CDR3 bases: TGTGCCAGCAGTTATTACAACAACGAGCAGTACTTC.